This record covers a single T cell receptor (beta chain). Trimming removed 2 bases from V and 3 bases from J, with 17 bases in between. The CDR3 contains 16 residues. Germline V CDR1 and CDR2: SGHVS, FNYEAQ. The sample comes from a study of blood T cell repertoires in COVID-19. Across the study: The United States, Italy and Spain supplied acute and convalescent COVID-19 samples. From T cells, B-cell-depleted T cells, or PBMCs came the material, which was cDNA or gDNA.

As processed by the authors: Estimation of nucleated cell counts was performed using reference gene primer amplification. Assay used: immunoSEQ multiplex PCR; TCRdb lists only in-frame clones, some missing. V, J and clone size were drawn from that table, and D and trimming were deduced from the DNA. The sample lists some 210,000 clones, roughly 86% occurring once. The source of this sequence is a woman in her fifties or sixties with active or convalescent COVID-19. V gene TRBV7-6 combines with J gene TRBJ2-7, with D perhaps TRBD2 (6 bases). The sample was peripheral blood. The CDR3: CASSLMSSADYYEQYF. The CDR3, as DNA: TGTGCCAGCAGCTTAATGTCTTCGGCGGACTACTACGAGCAGTACTTC.